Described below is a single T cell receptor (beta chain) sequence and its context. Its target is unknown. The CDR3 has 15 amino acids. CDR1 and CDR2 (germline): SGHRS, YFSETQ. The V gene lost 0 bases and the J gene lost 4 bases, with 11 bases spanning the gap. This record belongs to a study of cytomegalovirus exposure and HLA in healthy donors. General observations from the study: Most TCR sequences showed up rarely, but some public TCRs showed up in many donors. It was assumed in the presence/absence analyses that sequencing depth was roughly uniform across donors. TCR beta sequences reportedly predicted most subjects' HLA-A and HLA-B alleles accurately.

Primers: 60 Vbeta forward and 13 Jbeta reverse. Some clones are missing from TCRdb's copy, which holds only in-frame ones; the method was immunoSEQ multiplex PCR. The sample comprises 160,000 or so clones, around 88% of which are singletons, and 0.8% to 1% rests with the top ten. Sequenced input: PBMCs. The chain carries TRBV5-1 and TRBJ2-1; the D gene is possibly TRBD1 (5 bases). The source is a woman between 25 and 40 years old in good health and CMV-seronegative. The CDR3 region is CASSLDYQGYNEQFF. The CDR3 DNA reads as TGCGCCAGCAGCTTGGACTATCAGGGATACAATGAGCAGTTCTTC.